This TCR beta chain derives from a study of CD8+ T cells in alopecia areata (dated by TCRdb to the late 2010s). At the level of the whole study: The treated patients, all with moderate-to-severe alopecia areata, were enrolled in an open-label pilot trial of oral tofacitinib given at 5 to 10 mg twice daily. Tofacitinib-treated patients had biopsies at baseline and at 4 and 24 weeks of treatment, with a later scalp biopsy in several patients. To study T cell clonal expansion in alopecia areata, the researchers applied high-throughput TCRbeta sequencing to both the C3H/HeJ mouse model and human patients. RNA came from the PAXgene miRNA kit for fixed scalp, the miRNeasy kit for PBMCs, and the RNeasy kit for mouse skin. Tofacitinib was given for 6 to 18 months, followed by 6 months of follow-up off drug to assess delayed response and recurrence. immunoSEQ multiplex PCR using 35 Vbeta forward primers and 13 Jbeta reverse primers was used to amplify TCRbeta CDR3 regions. Human TCRbeta sequencing covered scalp tissue and sorted CD4+ and CD8+ peripheral blood T cells from patchy and totalis/universalis alopecia areata patients and healthy controls. Clonality in the scalp was compared among normal scalp (n=4), patchy alopecia areata scalp (n=8), and alopecia totalis/universalis scalp (n=8).

In its sample, this clone was seen a few times. Its specific antigen is unknown. Per-nucleotide qualities are absent, and no much larger clonotype sits a single base away. Beyond this particular receptor, the publication reports: Shared TCR sequences between patients were less evident than in mice, which may be partly attributable to HLA diversity in the patient population. Unlike mouse skin, where gammadelta T cells dominate, normal human skin contains resident alphabeta T cells that get sequenced too, which complicates analysis of the scalp TCR repertoire. Higher clonality and more expanded CD8+ clones were observed in lesional scalp than in normal scalp, particularly in alopecia totalis/universalis, a finding suggestive of antigenic drive.

Unmatched junction bases come to 13, with V trimmed by 1 base and J by 4 bases. The cysteine opens and the phenylalanine closes a CDR3 of 17 amino acids. Just CDR3 DNA is preserved here, 51 bases in frame from base 1. CDR1 SQVTM and CDR2 ANQGSEA are derived from the germline V gene. Library prep was done by the immunoSEQ multiplex PCR assay. To provide template for TCR sequencing, every sample had RNA extracted and reverse transcribed into cDNA. First-strand cDNA was synthesized with SuperScript III using a 2:1 mix of oligo-dT and random hexamers. Amplification bias was assessed with a synthetic immune receptor repertoire, and residual bias was removed computationally. The original methods were these. Raw reads were preprocessed to remove errors, and CDR3 was defined according to IMGT conventions as the region from the conserved cysteine to phenylalanine. Clonality was computed by normalizing Shannon entropy by log2 of the number of productive unique TCRs and subtracting the result from 1. Whether scalp clones were CD4 or CD8 was inferred by matching scalp TCRbeta sequences against CD4 and CD8 repertoires sorted from blood. What TCRdb holds here is the immuneACCESS table cut down to in-frame rearrangements. Part of the clones is not present; checked against another copy, under half of the missing clones reflect an unresolved V gene, and the others are unexplained. V and J calls and clone size follow that table, whereas D and trimming were derived from the DNA. For this sample the table gives 200,000 or so clones, of which about 60% were detected only once. The ten largest make up under 0.5% of the sample.

The time point label on this specimen signifies: baseline before oral tofacitinib. Peripheral blood and lesional scalp punch biopsies were obtained from patients with alopecia areata. PBMCs were isolated by density centrifugation and stained for CD3, CD4 and CD8, and CD4+ and CD8+ T cells were sorted on a FACSAria. The chain employs TRBV29-1 and TRBJ2-7, with 10 central nucleotides matching TRBD2. This specimen consisted of CD4+ T cells sorted from blood, obtained at week 0. The sequence was obtained from a human donor with alopecia areata. The nucleotide sequence is given as TGCAGCGTTGAAGTCACCCTAGCGGGGGTTCGCCGATACGAGCAGTACTTC. It encodes CSVEVTLAGVRRYEQYF.